Listed here are 6 T cell receptor beta chains from one sample, sequenced in a study of T cells in Graves' hyperthyroidism and ophthalmopathy. TCR beta CDR3 regions were amplified from RNA. RT-PCR in the first round (using the HTBI primer set) targeted the TCR CDR3. TCRdb itself ran the multiplex PCR reads through MiXCR, one entry per CDR3 protein. This table has roughly 700,000 distinct CDR3 sequences, around 16% appearing once. Specimen: blood. The receptors derive from a man aged 50 to 60 with Graves' hyperthyroidism.

Many counts were recorded for this clonotype. The chain uses TRBV10-3 and TRBJ1-2; TRBD1 might be the D (5 bases). V gave up 4 bases and J gave up 2 bases, with 14 bases separating them. The CDR3 is made up of 15 amino acids. Germline V lookup: CDR1 ENHRY, CDR2 SYGVKD. The CDR3 sequence is CAISGGGTWNYGYTF. The DNA of the CDR3 is TGTGCCATCAGTGGGGGGGGAACGTGGAACTATGGCTACACCTTC.

In the case of this clonotype: An end of the junction does not agree with germline; a read error may underlie this. J is TRBJ2-7 and V is TRBV24-1; D is ambiguous. The germline gives CDR1 KGHDR, CDR2 SFDVKD. This CDR3 is 12 amino acids long. The CDR3 here is CATSDLEDEQLF. As DNA, the CDR3 is TGTGCCACCAGTGATTTGGAAGACGAGCAGCTCTTC.

This rearrangement joins TRBV13 to TRBJ2-7, with TRBD1 matching over 9 bases. CDR1 is PRHDT, CDR2 FYEKMQ, per germline (reference sequence). The CDR3 is 15 amino acids. V was pared by 0 bases and J by 7 bases, with 7 bases of the junction left unmatched. In DNA form, the CDR3 reads TGTGCCAGCAGCTTAGGACGGGACAGGGTGAGAGAGCAGTACTTC. Translation gives CASSLGRDRVREQYF.

In regard to this clonotype: With a much larger clone just one base away, this may be a read error. The rearrangement joins TRBV12-3 or TRBV12-4 to TRBJ2-7; the D gene could be TRBD1 or TRBD2 (5 bases each). This CDR3 contains 17 residues. Trimming took off 4 bases at V and 5 bases at J, with 24 bases between the two ends. In DNA, the CDR3 is TGTGCCAGCAGTTACGGATCCGGGACCCACCTCCTCAACGAGCAGTACTTC. Its translation is CASSYGSGTHLLNEQYF.

The chain joins TRBV7-9 to TRBJ2-7, with 7 bases aligning to TRBD1. Germline CDR1 reads SEHNR; CDR2 reads FQNEAQ (reference sequence). V was pared by 5 bases and J by 2 bases, with 6 bases of the junction left unmatched. The CDR3 has 14 amino acids. The CDR3 is CASSHPGQTYEQYF. In nucleotides, the CDR3 is TGTGCCAGCAGCCACCCGGGACAGACCTACGAGCAGTACTTC.

Ten or more counts support this clonotype. This rearrangement joins TRBV28 to TRBJ2-1; possibly TRBD2 for D (6 bases). CDR1 and CDR2 (germline): MDHEN, SYDVKM. The length of the CDR3 is 17 residues. V was cut by 3 bases and J by 6 bases, with 21 bases left in between. CDR3 DNA sequence: TGTGCCAGCAGTTTCCCCACCCGGAGGGCCAGTGTCAATGAGCAGTTCTTC. Amino acids: CASSFPTRRASVNEQFF.